Below are 18 T cell receptor beta chains sequenced from a single sample in a study of synovial regulatory T cells in juvenile arthritis. The repertoire was sequenced with immunoSEQ multiplex PCR; TCRdb's copy has only in-frame clones and lacks some. The table for this sample gives about 9,600 clones. Sequences were obtained from Treg cells from blood. The subset is: remaining (HLA-DR-negative) circulating blood Treg cells. The receptors derive from a donor aged 2-30 years with juvenile idiopathic arthritis.

This sequence joins TRBV7-2 and TRBJ2-5; the D call of TRBD2 rests on TCRdb alone, since no DNA is present to check it. Germline V lookup: CDR1 SGHTA, CDR2 FQGNSA. CDR3 length: 13 residues. The record lacks a DNA sequence. The CDR3 sequence is CASSQPGGETQYF.

This chain uses TRBV7-2 with TRBJ2-7. Per germline, CDR1 SGHTA and CDR2 FQGNSA. This CDR3 comprises 13 residues. The DNA is not on file. The CDR3: CASSQWGPYEQYF.

This clone is identified as medium-sized from frequency. The chain has TRBV6-1 and TRBJ1-3. Germline-derived CDR1 and CDR2 are MNHNS and SASEGT. The CDR3 length is 15 residues. There is no recorded DNA. CDR3 amino acids: CASTSTSSSGNTIYF.

By frequency, this clone registers medium-sized. The chain has TRBV7-9 and TRBJ1-3; TCRdb designates TRBD1, a call that cannot be tested without DNA. This CDR3 comprises 13 residues. This entry has no DNA. From germline, CDR1 is SEHNR and CDR2 FQNEAQ (reference sequence). The CDR3 sequence: CASSAGFINTIYF.

This clone is labeled medium-sized based on frequency. CDR3 amino acids: CASIWANTIYF. V and J are TRBV6-5 and TRBJ1-3; TCRdb's assignment of TRBD1 cannot be checked, as there is no DNA. The CDR3 totals 11 residues. No DNA is given. CDR1 is MNHEY, CDR2 SVGAGI, per germline.

The J gene is TRBJ1-6, the V gene TRBV7-9; the D call from TCRdb, TRBD1, cannot be confirmed without DNA. The CDR3 extends over 15 amino acids. DNA is not recorded here. CDR1 is SEHNR, CDR2 FQNEAQ, per germline (reference sequence). CDR3 protein: CASSRAGQGNSPLHF.

V gene TRBV4-2 combines with J gene TRBJ2-6; TCRdb returns TRBD2, unconfirmable since there is no DNA. The CDR3 is made up of 14 amino acids. The coding DNA is unavailable. Germline values: CDR1 LGHNA, CDR2 YNFKEQ. The CDR3 loop reads CASNAGVGANVLTF.

The rearrangement uses TRBV11-1 and TRBJ1-3; TCRdb reports TRBD1, a call that lacks DNA to check it against. Germline values: CDR1 SGHAT, CDR2 FQDESV (reference sequence). The CDR3 runs to 13 residues. The entry carries no DNA sequence. CDR3 sequence reads: CASSTHRGNTIYF.

The chain uses TRBV14 and TRBJ1-4. The CDR3 totals 11 residues. No DNA was logged. Germline CDR1 reads SGHDN; CDR2 reads FVKESK. CDR3 loop: CASSQAGKLFF.

By frequency, this clone is medium-sized. The gene calls are TRBV6-6 and TRBJ1-2. The CDR3 runs 15 residues. Nucleotide data are not available. Looked up from germline, CDR1 is MNHNY and CDR2 is SVGAGI (reference sequence). This CDR3 reads CASSSLSISNYGYTF.

In terms of frequency, this clone is medium-sized (0.01 to 0.1%). The gene calls are TRBV4-3 and TRBJ1-5. The germline gives CDR1 LGHNA, CDR2 YSLEER. The CDR3 extends over 13 amino acids. This entry has no DNA. The chain's CDR3 is CASSQGVGQPQHF.

This rearrangement joins TRBV5-6 to TRBJ1-2; TCRdb lists TRBD1, though no DNA is available to test this call. The germline V gene encodes CDR1 SGHDT and CDR2 YYEEEE. The CDR3 is made up of 14 amino acids. DNA was not recorded. The CDR3 reads CASSTTGSGYGYTF.

This chain joins TRBV15 and TRBJ1-5. Germline assignment: CDR1 LNHNV and CDR2 YYDKDF (reference sequence). The CDR3 is 14 residues long. Only the protein sequence is given. CDR3 amino acids: CATSIDNLLGPQHF.

The V and J genes are TRBV27 and TRBJ1-1. The CDR3 is 11 residues long. DNA for this receptor is not on file. The germline V gene encodes CDR1 MNHEY and CDR2 SMNVEV (reference sequence). The chain's CDR3 is CASKDRGEAFF.

The chain joins TRBV18 to TRBJ1-1. The CDR3 extends over 11 amino acids. The DNA sequence is not available. CDR1 is KGHSH and CDR2 is LQKENI in the germline V gene. CDR3: CASSPQTEAFF.

The rearrangement uses TRBV27 and TRBJ2-6. This CDR3 contains 16 residues. The DNA is unrecorded. Germline V lookup: CDR1 MNHEY, CDR2 SMNVEV (reference sequence). CDR3: CASSSVLLSGANVLTF.

The chain is built from TRBV5-1 and TRBJ1-2. CDR3 size: 13 residues. The nucleotide record is missing. Germline CDR1 and CDR2: SGHRS and YFSETQ. CDR3 residues: CASSPGLAYGYTF.

The chain links TRBV5-1 to TRBJ1-1. The CDR3 totals 13 residues. The entry carries no DNA sequence. Germline lookup yields CDR1 SGHRS and CDR2 YFSETQ. The CDR3 protein is CASSLEGGGEAFF.